The T cell receptor beta chain under discussion was sequenced for a study of sequential checkpoint blockade in melanoma. Looking at the study overall: Both treatment sequences were followed by maintenance nivolumab.

Sample treatment: randomized to nivolumab then ipilimumab (arm A) or the reverse (arm B). No patient had prior DNA-damaging chemotherapy. The method was immunoSEQ multiplex PCR; TCRdb's version includes in-frame clones alone and lacks a portion of them. This table holds 26,000 or so clones, 85% to 90% found once. The sequencing here drew on CD8+ T cells sorted from blood (inferred from file names), taken from a patient given nivolumab and ipilimumab in sequence. The source of this sequence is a human donor with melanoma.

CDR3 in DNA: TGTGCCAGCAGCATGAATCCAATCCAATTGACTAGCGGATACAATGAGCAGTTCTTC. Translation gives CASSMNPIQLTSGYNEQFF. The V call is TRBV9, the J call TRBJ2-1; 9 nucleotides agree with TRBD2. The V and J ends lost 4 bases and 4 bases, in that order; junction bases with no gene match: 18. The length of the CDR3 is 19 residues. The germline CDR1 and CDR2 sequences are SGDLS and YYNGEE.